This TCR beta chain was retrieved from a study of cytomegalovirus exposure and HLA in healthy donors. General observations from the study: 87-base-pair reads could not separate some V segments, including TRBV6-2 and TRBV6-3. It has been reported that TCR beta sequences accurately predicted the HLA-A and HLA-B alleles of most subjects. An analysis done earlier found most TCR beta V segments productive about 87% or about 30% of the time.

The donors (healthy individuals) were bone marrow donors. This clone has a single count. Its antigen remains unidentified. PCR amplification relied on 60 Vbeta primers (plus 13 Jbeta primers). TCRdb keeps only in-frame clones here, not all; method: immunoSEQ multiplex PCR. The sample contains more than 80,000 clones, more than 75% of which appear only once. CDR3 length: 15 amino acids. Germline V CDR1 and CDR2: SEHNR, FQNEAQ (reference sequence). V dropped 1 base and J dropped 6; count of bases not matched to a gene: 8. The V gene is TRBV7-9, the J gene TRBJ1-1; TRBD1 matches at 7 bases. The origin of this receptor is a woman aged 45-65 years in good health and CMV-seropositive. What was sequenced was PBMCs. The DNA for the CDR3 is TGTGCCAGCAGCTTAGTGGGGTCAGGGGGTCCTGAAGCTTTCTTT. This translates into CASSLVGSGGPEAFF.